These T cell receptor beta chains were read from a single sample in a study of early T cells in non-severe SARS-CoV-2 infection. Each CDR3 protein is one row after TCRdb ran MiXCR on the 5' RACE reads. The sample consists of roughly 66,000 distinct CDR3 sequences, approximately 9.2% of them appearing once. The sample consisted of whole blood. These receptors were collected from an adult who was a healthcare worker with PCR-confirmed SARS-CoV-2 infection or an uninfected control (not recorded which). The CDR3 runs from the conserved cysteine through the conserved F or W. The D gene is left open where the match is weak. Size values are once, few and many counts, or a class for expanded clones, and some rows have none.

size	V	J	D	CDR3	DNA
NA	TRBV29-1	TRBJ1-1	NA	CSVDQGGVTEAFF	TGCAGCGTTGATCAGGGAGGGGTAACTGAAGCTTTCTTT
medium-sized	TRBV5-1	TRBJ1-5	NA	CASSSGASNQPQHF	TGCGCCAGCAGCTCGGGGGCTAGCAATCAGCCCCAGCATTTT
few	TRBV20-1	TRBJ2-5	NA	CSFGRAQETQYF	TGCAGCTTCGGACGGGCCCAAGAGACCCAGTACTTC
few	TRBV29-1	TRBJ2-7	NA	CSVFKAGVIGEQYF	TGCAGCGTTTTCAAGGCAGGGGTAATAGGAGAGCAGTACTTC
few	TRBV12-3/TRBV12-4	TRBJ1-2	NA	CASSLSLGDGYTF	TGTGCCAGCAGTTTAAGCTTGGGTGATGGCTACACCTTC
few	TRBV4-1	TRBJ1-6	NA	CASSQDRPGTYNSPLHF	TGCGCCAGCAGCCAAGATCGTCCCGGGACCTATAATTCACCCCTCCACTTT
NA	TRBV6-2/TRBV6-3	TRBJ2-7	NA	CASSRIGGGYEQYF	TGTGCCAGCTCCCGCATCGGGGGAGGCTACGAGCAGTACTTC
NA	TRBV5-4	TRBJ2-5	NA	CASSSTSGGRGETQYF	TGTGCCAGCAGCTCGACTAGTGGGGGGCGCGGAGAGACCCAGTACTTC
few	TRBV5-1	TRBJ1-5	NA	CASSLGTLSNQPQHF	TGCGCCAGCAGCTTGGGGACTCTGAGCAATCAGCCCCAGCATTTT
many	TRBV2	TRBJ1-1	NA	CASSRQMNTEAFF	TGTGCCAGCAGCAGACAGATGAACACTGAAGCTTTCTTT
NA	TRBV6-5	TRBJ2-3	TRBD2	CASRGLAGVGTQYF	TGTGCCAGCAGGGGACTAGCGGGAGTTGGTACGCAGTATTTT
few	TRBV5-1	TRBJ2-3	NA	CASSDQGTDTQYF	TGCGCCAGCAGCGACCAGGGTACAGATACGCAGTATTTT
few	TRBV11-2	TRBJ2-1	NA	CASSLDPGNNEQFF	TGTGCCAGCAGCTTAGACCCAGGGAACAATGAGCAGTTCTTC
NA	TRBV24-1	TRBJ2-3	TRBD1	CATSDPDRGRTDTQYF	TGTGCCACCAGTGACCCGGACAGGGGGCGCACAGATACGCAGTATTTT
once	TRBV7-6	TRBJ2-1	NA	CASSLPGLHNEQFF	TGTGCCAGCAGCCTCCCGGGGCTCCACAATGAGCAGTTCTTC
few	TRBV27	TRBJ2-7	NA	CASSLNRAAYEQYF	TGTGCCAGCAGTTTGAACAGGGCCGCCTACGAGCAGTACTTC
NA	TRBV20-1	TRBJ2-7	NA	CSARNLQGSYEQYF	TGCAGTGCTAGAAACCTACAGGGTAGCTACGAGCAGTACTTC
many	TRBV7-2	TRBJ2-4	NA	CASSLGWEGNRNIQYF	TGTGCCAGCAGCTTGGGCTGGGAAGGCAACAGAAACATTCAGTACTTC
few	TRBV7-2	TRBJ2-7	TRBD1	CASSSGTGVLRQYF	TGTGCCAGCAGCTCCGGGACAGGGGTATTACGGCAGTACTTC
many	TRBV18	TRBJ1-5	NA	CASSPDSNQPQHF	TGTGCCAGCTCACCAGACAGTAATCAGCCCCAGCATTTT
many	TRBV7-9	TRBJ2-7	NA	CASSLSAASSYEQYF	TGTGCCAGCAGCCTGTCGGCAGCCAGCTCCTACGAGCAGTACTTC
NA	TRBV5-5	TRBJ2-3	TRBD1	CASSLKGQQDTQYF	TGTGCCAGCAGCCTAAAGGGACAGCAAGATACGCAGTATTTT